This TCR beta chain was sequenced during a study of blood T cell repertoires in COVID-19. The assay was immunoSEQ multiplex PCR, and TCRdb's table has in-frame clones only and misses some. The table shows about 380,000 clones, with around 84% occurring only once. This CDR3 is built from 15 residues. Germline V gene sequence: CDR1 GTSNPN, CDR2 SVGIG (reference sequence). The V and J ends lost 5 bases and 1 base respectively, with 17 bases between them. The rearrangement links TRBV30 to TRBJ1-1, with D perhaps matching TRBD1 (6 bases). The origin of this receptor is a woman between 18 and 29 years old with acute or convalescent COVID-19. The sample consisted of peripheral blood. CDR3 DNA: TGTGCCTGGGAGTTCTCAGACAGGAAGAACACTGAAGCTTTCTTT. Translating gives CAWEFSDRKNTEAFF.